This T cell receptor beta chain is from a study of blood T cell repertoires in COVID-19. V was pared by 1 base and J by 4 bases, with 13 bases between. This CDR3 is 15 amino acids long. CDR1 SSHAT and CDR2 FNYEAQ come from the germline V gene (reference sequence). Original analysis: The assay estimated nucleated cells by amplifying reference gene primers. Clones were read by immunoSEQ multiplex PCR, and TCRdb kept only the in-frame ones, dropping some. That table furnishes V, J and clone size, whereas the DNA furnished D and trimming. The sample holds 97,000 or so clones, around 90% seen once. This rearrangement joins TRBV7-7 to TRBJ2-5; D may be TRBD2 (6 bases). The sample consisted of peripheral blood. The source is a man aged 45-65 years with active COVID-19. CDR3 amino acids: CASSLEFGGAETQYF. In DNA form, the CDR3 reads TGTGCCAGCAGCTTAGAGTTTGGCGGGGCAGAGACCCAGTACTTC.